A selection of T cell receptor beta chains follows, all from one sample in a study of Ad26.COV2.S vaccination and SARS-CoV-2 variants. The assay was immunoSEQ multiplex PCR, and TCRdb's table has in-frame clones only and misses some. The sample has about 350,000 clones, about 89% seen once; the top ten hold about 4.6%. Material: peripheral blood, obtained in a trial of Ad26.COV2.S vaccine versus placebo. Receptors originate from a person aged 18-60 years who received the Ad26.COV2.S COVID-19 vaccine or a placebo. CDR3s include the opening cysteine and the closing phenylalanine or tryptophan. D genes are given only for firm matches. Clone size is shown for a subset of rows, as once, few, many or a class of expanded clone.

j_gene | abundance | d_gene | v_gene | CDR3nt | CDR3aa
TRBJ1-1 | . | . | TRBV6-2/TRBV6-3 | TGTGCCAGCAGTTACGTGGCGACCGGCACCACTGAAGCTTTCTTT | CASSYVATGTTEAFF
TRBJ1-1 | once | . | TRBV19 | TGTGCCAGTAGTATAGGTTACGGAACGAACACTGAAGCTTTCTTT | CASSIGYGTNTEAFF
TRBJ1-4 | . | . | TRBV7-2 | TGTGCCAGCAGCTTAGTATTGGGCCCGAGAGAAAAACTGTTTTTT | CASSLVLGPREKLFF
TRBJ1-3 | . | . | TRBV7-9 | TGTGCCAGCATTGACAGCTCTGGAAACACCATATATTTT | CASIDSSGNTIYF
TRBJ1-6 | . | . | TRBV4-2 | TGTGCCAGCAGCCAGTCCCGGGTCGTCGAAAATTCACCCCTCCACTTT | CASSQSRVVENSPLHF
TRBJ2-7 | . | . | TRBV27 | TGTGCCAGCAGGACATGGGCGAGGGGCGAGCAGTACTTC | CASRTWARGEQYF
TRBJ2-2 | few | . | TRBV24-1 | TGTGCCACCAGTGATTTGACCGGGGAGCTGTTTTTT | CATSDLTGELFF
TRBJ2-4 | . | TRBD2 | TRBV5-6 | TGTGCCAGCAGCTCCCTGGAGAGGGAGGGAAACATTCAGTACTTC | CASSSLEREGNIQYF
TRBJ1-1 | . | . | TRBV6-6 | TGTGCCAGCAGGGATCAGGGTTACACTGAAGCTTTCTTT | CASRDQGYTEAFF
TRBJ2-7 | . | . | TRBV19 | TGTGCCAGTTCTTATCAAGAAACCTACGAGCAGTACTTC | CASSYQETYEQYF
TRBJ2-7 | . | . | TRBV2 | TGTGCCAGCATGGGGCGGCTCAACTCCTACGAGCAGTACTTC | CASMGRLNSYEQYF
TRBJ2-7 | once | . | TRBV30 | TGTGCCTGCGGCCCTACCCCATCCTACGAGCAGTACTTC | CACGPTPSYEQYF
TRBJ2-5 | . | TRBD2 | TRBV28 | TGTGCCAGCAGTCCCAATCTGGGACTAGTTGGAGAGACCCAGTACTTC | CASSPNLGLVGETQYF
TRBJ2-1 | . | . | TRBV4-2 | TGTGCCAGCAGCCAAGAAGAGGACGGCCTCAATGAGCAGTTCTTC | CASSQEEDGLNEQFF
TRBJ1-3 | once | TRBD1 | TRBV6-5 | TGTGCCAGCAGTTCCACAGGGGCGCCTGGAAACACCATATATTTT | CASSSTGAPGNTIYF
TRBJ2-1 | . | TRBD1 | TRBV18 | TGTGCCAGCTCACCGGGACAGGAATACAATGAGCAGTTCTTC | CASSPGQEYNEQFF
TRBJ1-2 | . | . | TRBV29-1 | TGCAGCGTTCTCGACAGGTTTATAGCGGACGGCTACACCTTC | CSVLDRFIADGYTF
TRBJ2-1 | . | TRBD2 | TRBV7-9 | TGTGCCAGCAGCTTTTTGGGAGGGCGAGAGCAGTTCTTC | CASSFLGGREQFF
TRBJ2-1 | once | . | TRBV28 | TGTGCCAGCAGTTTAACCCCCTCTCCAGCCTTTCGGGAAAGCTTATACAATGAGCAGTTCTTC | CASSLTPSPAFRESLYNEQFF
TRBJ1-6 | . | TRBD1 | TRBV5-8 | TGTGCCAGCAACGGACAGGGGAGGTCACCCCTCCACTTT | CASNGQGRSPLHF
TRBJ2-7 | . | . | TRBV6-5 | TGTGCCAGCAAAGGGGCTGCAAGCTCCTACGAGCAGTACTTC | CASKGAASSYEQYF
TRBJ2-3 | . | TRBD2 | TRBV30 | TGTGCCTGGAGTAGGGGGTTAGCGGGAGACCCGGGCACAGATACGCAGTATTTT | CAWSRGLAGDPGTDTQYF
TRBJ2-1 | few | TRBD1 | TRBV11-2 | TGTGCCAGCAGCTACGAAACAGGGGGCTCCTACAATGAGCAGTTCTTC | CASSYETGGSYNEQFF
TRBJ1-5 | . | . | TRBV28 | TGTGCCACCCAGTCTGGGGGTCAGCCCCAGCATTTT | CATQSGGQPQHF
TRBJ2-5 | . | . | TRBV5-6 | TGTGCCAGCAGCTTGGTATGGGGAGATAAAGGGACCCAGTACTTC | CASSLVWGDKGTQYF
TRBJ1-2 | . | TRBD1 | TRBV6-6 | TGTGCCAGCACTGATTCAGGGGGTAACTATGGCTACACCTTC | CASTDSGGNYGYTF
TRBJ1-2 | . | . | TRBV27 | TGTGCCAGCAGTCCACACTCGTCCAGATATGGCTACACCTTC | CASSPHSSRYGYTF
TRBJ1-1 | . | . | TRBV19 | TGTGCCAGTGGGAGGAGAACTGAAGCTTTCTTT | CASGRRTEAFF
TRBJ1-5 | . | . | TRBV5-1 | TGCGCCAGCAGCTTGGAAGGCGGCCCCGGGCCTCGGCATTTT | CASSLEGGPGPRHF
TRBJ1-6 | . | . | TRBV18 | TGTGCCAGCTCGAGAATGGGCTTTGGTTCACCCCTCCACTTT | CASSRMGFGSPLHF
TRBJ2-7 | . | TRBD2 | TRBV28 | TGTGCCAGCAGTTTAAGAGCGGGAGGGTACTACGAGCAGTACTTC | CASSLRAGGYYEQYF
TRBJ1-3 | . | TRBD1 | TRBV5-1 | TGCGCCAGCAGCCCGACAGGGGTAACTACTGGAAACACCATATATTTT | CASSPTGVTTGNTIYF
TRBJ2-1 | few | TRBD1 | TRBV6-5 | TGTGCCAGCAGGTGGACAGGGCGGGATGAGCAGTTCTTC | CASRWTGRDEQFF
TRBJ1-5 | . | . | TRBV28 | TGTGCCAGCAGTTTCTCGACGGGGGGGACTCAGCCCCAGCATTTT | CASSFSTGGTQPQHF
TRBJ2-7 | . | . | TRBV5-5 | TGTGCCAGCAGCTTCCCCCCAGGGGAGTCCTACGAGCAGTACTTC | CASSFPPGESYEQYF
TRBJ1-5 | . | . | TRBV27 | TGTGCCAGCAGTTTACGGCAGGGTTATCAGCCCCAGCATTTT | CASSLRQGYQPQHF
TRBJ2-2 | . | TRBD1 | TRBV9 | TGTGCCAGCAGCGTACCCCCATCTAGACAGGGTAACACCGGGGAGCTGTTTTTT | CASSVPPSRQGNTGELFF
TRBJ2-1 | once | TRBD2 | TRBV18 | TGTGCCAGCTCATCCTTCCCTGCTAGCGGAGCCCTCAATGAGCAGTTCTTC | CASSSFPASGALNEQFF
TRBJ1-1 | . | . | TRBV30 | TGTGCCTGGAGTGTAGCCCTCCCGGGCTGGGATTTGAACACTGAAGCTTTCTTT | CAWSVALPGWDLNTEAFF
TRBJ1-1 | . | TRBD1 | TRBV27 | TGTGCCAGCAGTTTCGGGACAGAGGAGACTGAAGCTTTCTTT | CASSFGTEETEAFF
TRBJ2-3 | . | . | TRBV28 | TGTGCCAGCAGTTTAAGGATAGCCACAGATACGCAGTATTTT | CASSLRIATDTQYF
TRBJ2-5 | . | TRBD1 | TRBV18 | TGTGCCAGCTCACCGAGGACAGGGGTGGAGGAGACCCAGTACTTC | CASSPRTGVEETQYF
TRBJ1-5 | few | . | TRBV6-2/TRBV6-3 | TGTGCCAGCAGTTCCAACTTAGTACTTGGCAATCAGCCCCAGCATTTT | CASSSNLVLGNQPQHF
TRBJ1-4 | . | . | TRBV29-1 | TGCAGCGTGGGAGGGTCGAATGAAAAACTGTTTTTT | CSVGGSNEKLFF
TRBJ1-6 | . | . | TRBV6-5 | TGTGCCAGCAGGGGGGAACGGTATAATTCACCCCTCCACTTT | CASRGERYNSPLHF
TRBJ2-5 | . | TRBD2 | TRBV7-9 | TGTGCCAGCAGCTTAGGACTAGCGGAAGAGACCCAGTACTTC | CASSLGLAEETQYF
TRBJ1-1 | once | . | TRBV14 | TGTGCCAGCAGCCAGATGGCCATGAACACTGAAGCTTTCTTT | CASSQMAMNTEAFF
TRBJ1-2 | . | . | TRBV6-1 | TGTGCCAGCAGTGAAAGAGGGGGAGCTTCCTATGGCTACACCTTC | CASSERGGASYGYTF
TRBJ2-2 | . | . | TRBV29-1 | TGCAGCGTTCTCCCCGGGACATCGAACACCGGGGAGCTGTTTTTT | CSVLPGTSNTGELFF
TRBJ1-1 | . | . | TRBV30 | TGTGCCTGGAGTAGGGGGGGATGGGAGAACACTGAAGCTTTCTTT | CAWSRGGWENTEAFF
TRBJ2-1 | . | . | TRBV11-3 | TGTGCCAGCAGCTTATTCGAGTGTGGTTGGGACAATGAGCAGTTCTTC | CASSLFECGWDNEQFF
TRBJ1-1 | . | TRBD1 | TRBV7-9 | TGTGCCAGCAGGGCCGGGACAGGGGCCGGAGTGAACACTGAAGCTTTCTTT | CASRAGTGAGVNTEAFF
TRBJ2-1 | few | TRBD1 | TRBV3-1/TRBV3-2 | TGTGCCAGCAGCCCCGGGACAGGGCTCTACAATGAGCAGTTCTTC | CASSPGTGLYNEQFF
TRBJ2-1 | . | TRBD2 | TRBV19 | TGTGCCAGTAGTAGAAACCTAGCGGGGGGGTCCTACAATGAGCAGTTCTTC | CASSRNLAGGSYNEQFF
TRBJ2-7 | . | TRBD1 | TRBV6-7 | TGTGCCAGCAGTTACTATCAGGACAGGGGGTTCGACGAGCAGTACTTC | CASSYYQDRGFDEQYF
TRBJ2-2 | . | . | TRBV4-3 | TGCGCCAGCAGCCAAGATGGGGAGAACACCGGGGAGCTGTTTTTT | CASSQDGENTGELFF
TRBJ1-5 | . | TRBD1 | TRBV30 | TGTGCCTGGAGTGGGAGGACAGGACCCCAGCATTTT | CAWSGRTGPQHF
TRBJ1-2 | . | TRBD1 | TRBV11-2 | TGTGCCAGCAGTTCCGGGACAGGGGATAAGAGCTATGGCTACACCTTC | CASSSGTGDKSYGYTF
TRBJ1-5 | . | . | TRBV28 | TGTGCCAGCAGTTTTCAACGGGACGGAAATCAGCCCCAGCATTTT | CASSFQRDGNQPQHF
TRBJ2-1 | . | . | TRBV12-3/TRBV12-4 | TGTGCCAGCAGTTTAAGCGGCAATGAGCAGTTCTTC | CASSLSGNEQFF